The 28 T cell receptor beta chains reported below all come from one sample, sequenced in a study of OX40 agonist ivuxolimab in advanced cancers. The protocol was immunoSEQ multiplex PCR, while the TCRdb copy is restricted to in-frame clones and leaves out a portion. The sample includes roughly 41,000 clones, around nine tenths seen only once; the top ten take over 4.5%. Sequencing used CD4+ or CD8+ T cells sorted from blood, obtained in a trial of the OX40 agonist ivuxolimab. The receptors come from an adult with an advanced solid tumor such as melanoma, head and neck, liver or kidney cancer.

The V and J genes are TRBV28 and TRBJ2-5; maybe TRBD2 (5 bases). Germline values: CDR1 MDHEN, CDR2 SYDVKM. The CDR3 totals 17 residues. Trimming took off 3 bases at V and 0 bases at J, with 17 bases between the two ends. Here the CDR3 DNA reads TGTGCCAGCAGTTTTTTGGTTTTGAGGGCAGACCAAGAGACCCAGTACTTC. Amino acid sequence: CASSFLVLRADQETQYF.

The rearrangement joins TRBV5-1 to TRBJ2-3; D gene uncertain. Germline V gives CDR1 SGHRS, CDR2 YFSETQ. V gave up 0 bases and J gave up 3 bases, with 8 bases separating them. The CDR3 consists of 14 residues. This CDR3 reads CASSLVRGTDTQYF. CDR3 DNA: TGCGCCAGCAGCTTGGTCCGAGGTACAGATACGCAGTATTTT.

The chain combines TRBV9 with TRBJ2-3; D gene ambiguous. Trimming left V 1 base short and J 1 base short, with 7 bases between. There are 14 residues in the CDR3. The germline CDR1 and CDR2 sequences are SGDLS and YYNGEE. CDR3: CASSVSQRTDTQYF. CDR3 in DNA: TGTGCCAGCAGCGTATCTCAGCGCACAGATACGCAGTATTTT.

This clone occurred once. The chain has TRBV9 and TRBJ2-5; the D gene is possibly TRBD2 (6 bases). The CDR3 spans 13 residues. Germline CDR1 SGDLS, CDR2 YYNGEE. The V end was cut by 3 bases, the J end by 5 bases, with 11 bases between. CDR3 protein: CASSAGSSETQYF. Here the CDR3 DNA reads TGTGCCAGCAGCGCCGGGAGTTCGGAGACCCAGTACTTC. The full variable domain, with the rest looked up from reference TRBV9 and TRBJ2-5, is DSGVTQTPKHLITATGQRVTLRCSPRSGDLSVYWYQQSLDQGLQFLIQYYNGEERAKGNILERFSAQQFPDLHSELNLSSLELGDSALYFCASSAGSSETQYFGPGTRLLVL.

The CDR3 here is CASSSGQGHGYTF. In DNA, the CDR3 is TGCGCCAGCAGCTCGGGACAGGGTCATGGCTACACCTTC. V gene TRBV5-1 combines with J gene TRBJ1-2; 9 bases match TRBD1. The CDR3 is made up of 13 amino acids. V dropped 3 bases and J dropped 6; count of bases not matched to a gene: 3. Germline V lookup: CDR1 SGHRS, CDR2 YFSETQ.

V gene TRBV7-9 combines with J gene TRBJ2-1; 7 bases are a match to TRBD2. V was clipped by 1 base and J by 4 bases; unmatched bases: 4. CDR3 length equals 15 residues. Germline assignment: CDR1 SEHNR and CDR2 FQNEAQ (reference sequence). CDR3 coding DNA: TGTGCCAGCAGCTTAGAGGGACTATTGTACAATGAGCAGTTCTTC. As protein: CASSLEGLLYNEQFF.

The rearrangement joins TRBV7-9 to TRBJ1-1, with no clear D. Trimming left V 1 base short and J 3 bases short, with 12 bases between. CDR3 length: 15 residues. Germline CDR1 reads SEHNR; CDR2 reads FQNEAQ (reference sequence). The CDR3 is CASSLGAVKDTEAFF. CDR3 in DNA: TGTGCCAGCAGCTTAGGGGCGGTAAAGGACACTGAAGCTTTCTTT. The variable domain in full, completed from reference TRBV7-9 and TRBJ1-1, reads DTGVSQNPRHKITKRGQNVTFRCDPISEHNRLYWYRQTLGQGPEFLTYFQNEAQLEKSRLLSDRFSAERPKGSFSTLEIQRTEQGDSAMYLCASSLGAVKDTEAFFGQGTRLTVV.

V and J are TRBV15 and TRBJ2-3; the match to TRBD2 covers 7 bases. Germline CDR1 and CDR2: LNHNV and YYDKDF (reference sequence). V was clipped by 8 bases and J by 2 bases; unmatched bases: 7. CDR3 size: 14 residues. CDR3 bases: TGTGCCACCCAGTCGCGGGGGTTCACAGATACGCAGTATTTT. Its protein product is CATQSRGFTDTQYF.

The V call is TRBV27, the J call TRBJ1-4; the match to TRBD1 covers 7 bases. CDR3 length: 13 amino acids. V gave up 8 bases and J gave up 5 bases; unmatched junction bases: 5. Germline V gene data show CDR1 as MNHEY and CDR2 as SMNVEV (reference sequence). CDR3 loop: CASSGTENEKLFF. CDR3 DNA sequence: TGTGCCAGCTCCGGGACAGAGAATGAAAAACTGTTTTTT.

This clone was recorded only once. The rearrangement uses TRBV14 and TRBJ1-1; D perhaps matches TRBD1 (5 bases). V shed 4 bases and J shed 0 bases, with 21 bases lying between them. The CDR3 has 18 amino acids. Germline-derived CDR1 and CDR2 are SGHDN and FVKESK. This chain's CDR3 is CASSPHRGGVPMNTEAFF. The DNA of the CDR3 is TGTGCCAGCAGCCCACATAGGGGAGGAGTTCCCATGAACACTGAAGCTTTCTTT. Drawing the rest from reference TRBV14 and TRBJ1-1, the complete variable domain is EAGVTQFPSHSVIEKGQTVTLRCDPISGHDNLYWYRRVMGKEIKFLLHFVKESKQDESGMPNNRFLAERTGGTYSTLKVQPAELEDSGVYFCASSPHRGGVPMNTEAFFGQGTRLTVV.

V gene TRBV2 combines with J gene TRBJ2-2, with a possible D match to TRBD1 (5 bases). Germline V gene sequence: CDR1 SNHLY, CDR2 FYNNEI. This CDR3 contains 13 residues. V was clipped by 5 bases and J by 3 bases, with 7 bases between them. CDR3 in amino acids: CASSQGDTGELFF. CDR3 sequence (DNA): TGTGCCAGCAGTCAGGGCGACACCGGGGAGCTGTTTTTT. The full variable domain, in which reference TRBV2 and TRBJ2-2 provide the parts outside the CDR3, is EPEVTQTPSHQVTQMGQEVILRCVPISNHLYFYWYRQILGQKVEFLVSFYNNEISEKSEIFDDQFSVERPDGSNFTLKIRSTKLEDSAMYFCASSQGDTGELFFGEGSRLTVL.

The CDR3 DNA sequence: TGTGCCAGCAGCTTAGAGCTGAGCTCCTACGAGCAGTACGTC. Translation gives CASSLELSSYEQYV. The J gene is TRBJ2-7, the V gene TRBV11-2; D is uncertain. CDR1 is SGHAT and CDR2 is FQNNGV in the germline V gene. V was clipped by 0 bases and J by 0 bases, with 6 bases between them. The length of the CDR3 is 14 residues.

The CDR3, as DNA: TGCGCCAGCAGCTTGGAATATAATGAGCAGTTCTTC. Amino acids: CASSLEYNEQFF. The J gene is TRBJ2-1, the V gene TRBV5-1; no firm D call. This CDR3 comprises 12 residues. V lost 0 bases, J lost 7 bases, and 5 bases lay in between. Germline V gene data show CDR1 as SGHRS and CDR2 as YFSETQ.

V gene TRBV27 combines with J gene TRBJ2-3, with D maybe TRBD1 (6 bases). This CDR3 contains 13 residues. Per the germline V gene, CDR1 is MNHEY and CDR2 is SMNVEV (reference sequence). With 11 bases removed from V and 5 bases from J, the gap between germline ends came to 17 bases. The DNA for the CDR3 is TGTGCCTCGGGTGGGGGCTCGGAAGATACGCAGTATTTT. Encoded protein: CASGGGSEDTQYF.

V usage is TRBV18 and J usage is TRBJ1-1; 7 nucleotides agree with TRBD1. In germline, CDR1 is KGHSH, CDR2 LQKENI. CDR3 length: 15 amino acids. Losses at the gene ends were 0 bases for V and 4 bases for J; bases not matched to a gene: 5. CDR3 DNA: TGTGCCAGCTCACCACCGACCAGGGGGATCACTGAAGCTTTCTTT. It yields the protein CASSPPTRGITEAFF.

The V call is TRBV6-6, the J call TRBJ2-2, with D possibly TRBD2 on 6 matching bases. The CDR3 contains 14 residues. V gave up 4 bases and J gave up 2 bases, with 8 bases separating them. Germline V lookup: CDR1 MNHNY, CDR2 SVGAGI (reference sequence). CDR3 in amino acids: CASSSGLNTGELFF. The CDR3 DNA reads TGTGCCAGCAGTTCGGGACTTAACACCGGGGAGCTGTTTTTT.

The chain uses TRBV27 and TRBJ2-1; D possibly corresponds to TRBD2 (5 bases). Germline loops: CDR1 MNHEY, CDR2 SMNVEV (reference sequence). Trimming shortened V by 2 bases and J by 4 bases, and 12 bases separated the two germline ends. The length of the CDR3 is 15 residues. CDR3 DNA sequence: TGTGCCAGCAGTTTAACTTGGGAGCCTTACAATGAGCAGTTCTTC. This translates into CASSLTWEPYNEQFF.

The chain links TRBV6-6 to TRBJ2-1; TRBD2 agrees at 9 bases. V shed 0 bases, J shed 8 bases, and the junction held 8 bases outside the gene matches. The CDR3 is 16 amino acids. Germline V CDR1 and CDR2: MNHNY, SVGAGI (reference sequence). The CDR3 sequence is CASSYSVSGSMYEQFF. In DNA form, the CDR3 reads TGTGCCAGCAGTTACTCCGTTAGCGGGAGTATGTATGAGCAGTTCTTC.

The J gene is TRBJ1-6, the V gene TRBV7-9, with D perhaps matching TRBD1 (6 bases). This CDR3 has 12 residues. Trimming took 10 bases from V and 12 from J, leaving 16 bases between them. Germline CDR1 reads SEHNR; CDR2 reads FQNEAQ (reference sequence). The chain's CDR3 is CATGTFKVPLHF. CDR3 coding DNA: TGTGCCACCGGGACATTTAAGGTACCCCTCCACTTT.

The chain carries TRBV7-9 and TRBJ1-6; no reliable D call. Trimming cost V 2 bases and J 8 bases, with 10 bases left between them. The CDR3 has 14 residues. The V gene's germline CDR1 is SEHNR and CDR2 FQNEAQ (reference sequence). For the CDR3, the DNA is TGTGCCAGCAGCTTAAGGGAGAGGGATTCACCCCTCCACTTT. It codes for CASSLRERDSPLHF.

The V and J genes are TRBV9 and TRBJ2-1, with 7 bases matching TRBD2. The CDR3 spans 15 residues. Trimming took 0 bases from V and 5 from J; bases not matched to a gene: 5. Per the germline V gene, CDR1 is SGDLS and CDR2 is YYNGEE. The CDR3 DNA follows: TGTGCCAGCAGCGTAGGGAGTAGCGGGCACAATGAGCAGTTCTTC. Protein: CASSVGSSGHNEQFF. The complete variable domain, with remaining parts taken from reference TRBV9 and TRBJ2-1, reads DSGVTQTPKHLITATGQRVTLRCSPRSGDLSVYWYQQSLDQGLQFLIQYYNGEERAKGNILERFSAQQFPDLHSELNLSSLELGDSALYFCASSVGSSGHNEQFFGPGTRLTVL.

CDR3 sequence reads: CATSYGNTIYF. CDR3 DNA: TGTGCCACCTCCTATGGAAACACCATATATTTT. This chain uses TRBV15 with TRBJ1-3, with D unclear. CDR1 LNHNV and CDR2 YYDKDF come from the germline V gene (reference sequence). V lost 8 bases to trimming and J lost 3 bases, with 5 bases between them. This CDR3 is 11 amino acids long. Filled out from reference TRBV15 and TRBJ1-3, the complete variable domain reads DAMVIQNPRYQVTQFGKPVTLSCSQTLNHNVMYWYQQKSSQAPKLLFHYYDKDFNNEADTPDNFQSRRPNTSFCFLDIRSPGLGDTAMYLCATSYGNTIYFGEGSWLTVV.

The J gene is TRBJ1-1, the V gene TRBV10-1; the D gene is possibly TRBD1 (6 bases). Germline lookup yields CDR1 WNHNN and CDR2 SYGVQD (reference sequence). This CDR3 spans 14 amino acids. The V end lost 5 bases, the J end lost 4 bases, and 14 bases lay between the germline ends. The DNA for the CDR3 is TGCGCCAGCAGTCACGGGGAAGGGGGCACTGAAGCTTTCTTT. This gives the protein CASSHGEGGTEAFF.

The J gene is TRBJ2-7, the V gene TRBV4-1; perhaps D is TRBD1 or TRBD2 (5 bases each). Germline-derived CDR1 and CDR2 are MGHRA and YSYEKL. This CDR3 spans 15 amino acids. V gave up 5 bases and J gave up 0 bases, with 14 bases separating them. The CDR3 region has the DNA TGCGCCAGCAGCTTCCGGGACGGAGGCTCCTACGAGCAGTACGTC. This translates into CASSFRDGGSYEQYV.

The DNA for the CDR3 is TGCGCCAGCAGCCTACCTCCGGGACTAGCGGGACCTGCAGATACGCAGTATTTT. Protein: CASSLPPGLAGPADTQYF. The chain uses TRBV4-1 and TRBJ2-3; 13 bases are shared with TRBD2. V trimming: 4 bases; J trimming: 4 bases; junction bases outside the gene matches: 11. This CDR3 comprises 18 residues. Per the germline V gene, CDR1 is MGHRA and CDR2 is YSYEKL.

CDR3 nucleotides: TGTGCCAGCAGCCAAGATCGGGAAACCAACTTCTTT. Translation: CASSQDRETNFF. The gene calls are TRBV4-2 and TRBJ1-1; D is unclear. Trimming cost V 0 bases and J 14 bases, with 13 bases left between them. The CDR3 is made up of 12 amino acids. In germline, CDR1 is LGHNA, CDR2 YNFKEQ.

The chain has TRBV9 and TRBJ2-1, with D possibly matching TRBD2 (5 bases). Trimming pared 3 bases from V and 0 bases from J, leaving 16 bases between. Germline values: CDR1 SGDLS, CDR2 YYNGEE. The CDR3 is 17 residues long. In DNA, the CDR3 is TGTGCCAGCAGCGCCGAGCCCCAGCGGAGCTCCTACAATGAGCAGTTCTTC. It encodes CASSAEPQRSSYNEQFF.

The V gene is TRBV9, the J gene TRBJ2-7; 8 bases line up with TRBD2. V gave up 3 bases and J gave up 5 bases; unmatched junction bases: 4. Germline-derived CDR1 and CDR2 are SGDLS and YYNGEE. The CDR3 spans 13 residues. CDR3 amino acids: CASSGTSNNEQYF. In DNA, the CDR3 is TGTGCCAGCAGCGGGACTAGCAATAACGAGCAGTACTTC.